This T cell receptor beta chain was captured in a study of breast tumors, draining lymph nodes, adjacent tissues. The V and J ends lost 2 bases and 4 bases respectively, with 12 bases between them. This CDR3 region has 14 residues. From germline, CDR1 is SGDLS and CDR2 YYNGEE. Breast cancer patients provided tissue from their axillary draining lymph nodes. TCRdb re-derived calls from the multiplex PCR reads in MiXCR, one entry per CDR3 protein. Of around 190,000 distinct CDR3 sequences in the sample, 33% are singletons; the top ten hold about 4.5%. The genes are TRBV9 and TRBJ1-1, with a tentative D call TRBD1 (6 bases). The sample was axillary lymph node tissue. This clonotype was obtained from a female donor with breast cancer. Some clones in this sample may be carry-over from other donors' samples. DNA for the CDR3: TGTGCCAGCAGCGTGGGAGGGGGGGGCACTGAAGCTTTCTTT. Residues: CASSVGGGGTEAFF.